This T cell receptor beta chain stems from a study of T cells expressing NK-cell markers. Whole-study context: There were seven HCMV-seropositive donors and one seronegative donor among the eight sequenced.

The CDR3 is 19 residues long. Germline-derived CDR1 and CDR2 are MNHNY and SVGAGI (reference sequence). TCR beta cDNA was generated via 5'RACE template switching incorporating UMIs. No DNA is given; TCRdb re-called the 5' RACE reads and lists each CDR3 protein once. Its table records about 460,000 distinct CDR3 sequences. The sample consisted of blood T cells: a sorted CD56 or NKG2C T cell subset, CD4+ or CD8+ T cells, or bulk PBMC T cells (not recorded which). This chain joins TRBV6-6 and TRBJ2-1; TCRdb designates TRBD2, a call that cannot be tested without DNA. The sequence derives from a woman aged 45-65 years in good health. The CDR3 sequence is CASRTGRPTGTSKHNEQFF.